The clone carrying this T cell receptor (beta chain) appeared once. Its antigen is undetermined. PCR was performed using 60 Vbeta and 13 Jbeta primers. Clones were sequenced by immunoSEQ multiplex PCR, and TCRdb holds only the in-frame ones, with some missing. This repertoire shows about 120,000 clones, 80% found once; its top ten account for approximately 8.8%. Sampled while nominally healthy, donors likely had unrecorded immune exposures. The CDR3 extends over 19 amino acids. V shed 2 bases and J shed 5 bases, with 25 bases lying between them. Germline V gene sequence: CDR1 MNHEY, CDR2 SMNVEV (reference sequence). The sample belongs to a study of cytomegalovirus exposure and HLA in healthy donors. Overall study results and limits: In a later analysis, compared with equally common non-associated chains, HLA-associated beta chains were more expanded. The analysis excluded some indistinguishable V segments, including TRBV6-2 and TRBV6-3. In vitro confirmation showed a few CMV-associated chains to be CMV antigen specific.

What was sequenced was PBMCs. This rearrangement joins TRBV27 to TRBJ1-5, with a weak D call TRBD1 (6 bases). This receptor was identified in a female donor in good health and CMV-seropositive. This CDR3 is CASSLVGAGEGLGDQPQHF. CDR3 bases: TGTGCCAGCAGTTTAGTTGGTGCAGGGGAAGGTCTCGGGGATCAGCCCCAGCATTTT.